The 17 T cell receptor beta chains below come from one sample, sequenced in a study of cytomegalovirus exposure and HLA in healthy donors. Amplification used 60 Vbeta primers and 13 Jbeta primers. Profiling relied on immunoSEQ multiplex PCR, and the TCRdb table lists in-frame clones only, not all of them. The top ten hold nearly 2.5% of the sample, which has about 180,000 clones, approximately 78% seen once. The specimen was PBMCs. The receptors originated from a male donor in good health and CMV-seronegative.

The CDR3 spells CASSPGLAGEGEQFF. The CDR3 DNA follows: TGTGCCAGCAGCCCGGGACTAGCGGGAGAAGGTGAGCAGTTCTTC. The V and J genes are TRBV13 and TRBJ2-1, with 14 bases aligning to TRBD2. In germline, CDR1 is PRHDT, CDR2 FYEKMQ (reference sequence). V shed 5 bases, J shed 9 bases, and the junction held 6 bases outside the gene matches. There are 15 residues in the CDR3. The full variable domain, completed using reference TRBV13 and TRBJ2-1, is AAGVIQSPRHLIKEKRETATLKCYPIPRHDTVYWYQQGPGQDPQFLISFYEKMQSDKGSIPDRFSAQQFSDYHSELNMSSLELGDSALYFCASSPGLAGEGEQFFGPGTRLTVL.

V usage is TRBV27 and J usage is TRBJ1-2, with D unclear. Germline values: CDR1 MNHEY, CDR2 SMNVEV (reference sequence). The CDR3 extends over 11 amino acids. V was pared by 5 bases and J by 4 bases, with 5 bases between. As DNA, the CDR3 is TGTGCCAGCAGTCCCGGCTATGGCTACACCTTC. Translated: CASSPGYGYTF.

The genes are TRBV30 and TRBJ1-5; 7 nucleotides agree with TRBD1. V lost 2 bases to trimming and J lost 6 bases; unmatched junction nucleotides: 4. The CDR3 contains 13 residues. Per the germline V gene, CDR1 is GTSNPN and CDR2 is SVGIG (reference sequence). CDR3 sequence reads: CAWSYRGGQPQHF. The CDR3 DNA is TGTGCCTGGAGTTACAGGGGAGGTCAGCCCCAGCATTTT.

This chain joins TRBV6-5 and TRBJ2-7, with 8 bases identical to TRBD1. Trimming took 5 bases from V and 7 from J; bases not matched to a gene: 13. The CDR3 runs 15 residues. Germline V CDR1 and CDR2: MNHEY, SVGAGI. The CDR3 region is CASSPRAQGAGEQYF. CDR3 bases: TGTGCCAGCAGTCCGCGGGCCCAGGGGGCGGGGGAGCAGTACTTC.

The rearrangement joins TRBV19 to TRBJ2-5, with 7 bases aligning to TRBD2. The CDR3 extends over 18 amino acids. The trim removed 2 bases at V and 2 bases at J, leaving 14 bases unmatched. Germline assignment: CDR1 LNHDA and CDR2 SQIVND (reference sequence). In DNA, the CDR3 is TGTGCCAGTAGTATATACGGAGTGAGCGGGGCAGGTCAAGAGACCCAGTACTTC. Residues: CASSIYGVSGAGQETQYF.

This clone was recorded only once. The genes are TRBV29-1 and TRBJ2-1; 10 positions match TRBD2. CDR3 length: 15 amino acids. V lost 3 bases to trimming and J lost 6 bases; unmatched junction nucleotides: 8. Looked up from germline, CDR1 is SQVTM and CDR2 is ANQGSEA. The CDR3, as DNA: TGCAGCGTTGATCGGAGCGGGAGGGTTTTCAATGAGCAGTTCTTC. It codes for CSVDRSGRVFNEQFF.

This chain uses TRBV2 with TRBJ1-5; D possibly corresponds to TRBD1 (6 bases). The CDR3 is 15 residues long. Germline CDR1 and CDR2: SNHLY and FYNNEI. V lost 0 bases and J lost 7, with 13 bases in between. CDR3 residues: CASSEARGAGQPQHF. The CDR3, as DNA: TGTGCCAGCAGTGAAGCGCGGGGGGCAGGGCAGCCCCAGCATTTT.

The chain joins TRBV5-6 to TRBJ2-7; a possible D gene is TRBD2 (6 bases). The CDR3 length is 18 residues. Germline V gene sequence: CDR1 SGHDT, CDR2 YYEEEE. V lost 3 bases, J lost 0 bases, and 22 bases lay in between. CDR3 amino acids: CASSYLHSGQTTSYEQYF. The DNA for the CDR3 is TGTGCCAGCAGCTACCTCCACAGCGGGCAAACGACCTCCTACGAGCAGTACTTC.

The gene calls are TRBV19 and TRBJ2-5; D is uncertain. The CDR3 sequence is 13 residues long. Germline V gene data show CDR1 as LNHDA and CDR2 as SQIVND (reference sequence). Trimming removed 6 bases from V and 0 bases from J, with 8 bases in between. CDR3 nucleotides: TGTGCCAGTAGGGAGATGTACCAAGAGACCCAGTACTTC. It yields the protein CASREMYQETQYF. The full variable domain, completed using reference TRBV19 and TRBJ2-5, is DGGITQSPKYLFRKEGQNVTLSCEQNLNHDAMYWYRQDPGQGLRLIYYSQIVNDFQKGDIAEGYSVSREKKESFPLTVTSAQKNPTAFYLCASREMYQETQYFGPGTRLLVL.

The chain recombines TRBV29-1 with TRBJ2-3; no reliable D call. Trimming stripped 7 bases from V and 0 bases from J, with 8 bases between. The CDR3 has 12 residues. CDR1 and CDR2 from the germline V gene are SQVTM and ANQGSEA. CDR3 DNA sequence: TGCAGCGCCGCGCCTAGCACAGATACGCAGTATTTT. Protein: CSAAPSTDTQYF.

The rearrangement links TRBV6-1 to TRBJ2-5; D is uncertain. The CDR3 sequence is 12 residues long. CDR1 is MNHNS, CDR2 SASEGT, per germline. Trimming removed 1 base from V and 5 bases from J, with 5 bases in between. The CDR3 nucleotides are TGTGCCAGCAGTGAAGTCGGGGAGACCCAGTACTTC. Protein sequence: CASSEVGETQYF.

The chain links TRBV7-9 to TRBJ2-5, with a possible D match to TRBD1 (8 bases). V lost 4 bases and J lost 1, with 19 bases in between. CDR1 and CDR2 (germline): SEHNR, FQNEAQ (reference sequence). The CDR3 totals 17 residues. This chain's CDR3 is CASSSRGGQVFQETQYF. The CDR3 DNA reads TGTGCCAGCAGCTCAAGGGGGGGACAGGTCTTCCAAGAGACCCAGTACTTC.

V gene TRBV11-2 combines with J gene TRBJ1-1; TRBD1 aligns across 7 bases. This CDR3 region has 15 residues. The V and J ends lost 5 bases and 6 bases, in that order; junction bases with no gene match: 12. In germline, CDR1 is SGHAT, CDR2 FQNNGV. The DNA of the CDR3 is TGTGCCAGCAGCCCGACAAGGGGGCGATTGGCTGAAGCTTTCTTT. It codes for CASSPTRGRLAEAFF.

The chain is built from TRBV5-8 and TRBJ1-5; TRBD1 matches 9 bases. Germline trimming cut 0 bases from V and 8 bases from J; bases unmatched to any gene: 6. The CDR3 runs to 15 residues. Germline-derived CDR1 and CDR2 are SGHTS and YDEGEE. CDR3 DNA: TGTGCCAGCAGCTTGGGGGGACAGGGAAGGGAGCCCCAGCATTTT. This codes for CASSLGGQGREPQHF.

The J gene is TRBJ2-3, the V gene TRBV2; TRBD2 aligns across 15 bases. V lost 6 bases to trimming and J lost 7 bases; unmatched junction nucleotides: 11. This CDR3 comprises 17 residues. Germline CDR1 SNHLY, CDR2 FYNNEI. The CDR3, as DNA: TGTGCCAGCAGGGGGGGACTAGCGGGGGGCCAGGACTATACGCAGTATTTT. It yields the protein CASRGGLAGGQDYTQYF.

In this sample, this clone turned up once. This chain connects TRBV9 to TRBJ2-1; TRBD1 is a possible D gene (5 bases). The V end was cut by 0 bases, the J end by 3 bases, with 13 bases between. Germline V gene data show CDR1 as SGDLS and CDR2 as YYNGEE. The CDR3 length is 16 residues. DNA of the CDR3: TGTGCCAGCAGCGTAGAAGGGGTTGGGGTCTACAATGAGCAGTTCTTC. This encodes CASSVEGVGVYNEQFF.

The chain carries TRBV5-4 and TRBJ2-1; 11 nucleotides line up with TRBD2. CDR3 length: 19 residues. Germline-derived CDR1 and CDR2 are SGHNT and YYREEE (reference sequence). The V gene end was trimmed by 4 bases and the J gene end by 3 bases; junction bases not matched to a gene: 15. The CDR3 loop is CASSRASRLAGRVYNEQFF. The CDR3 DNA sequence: TGTGCCAGCAGCCGCGCTAGCCGACTAGCGGGGCGGGTCTACAATGAGCAGTTCTTC.